The present T cell receptor (beta chain) was sequenced within a study of blood T cell repertoires in COVID-19. Study-level background: Some COVID-19 samples were acute and others convalescent; all came from the United States, Italy and Spain. Sources were T cells, B-cell-depleted T cells, or PBMCs; the material itself was cDNA or gDNA.

V lost 1 base, J lost 10 bases, and 10 bases stayed unmatched. The CDR3 extends over 15 amino acids. From germline, CDR1 is SGHVS and CDR2 FQNEAQ. Generated by immunoSEQ multiplex PCR, the TCRdb table keeps only in-frame clones and is missing some. The sample includes fewer than 400,000 clones, about four fifths of them seen just once. This TCR came from a young man with active or convalescent COVID-19. The J gene is TRBJ2-1, the V gene TRBV7-8; 7 positions agree with TRBD1. The source material was peripheral blood. CDR3 sequence: CASSLGTGHGVEQFF. The CDR3 nucleotides are TGTGCCAGCAGCTTAGGGACAGGCCACGGAGTAGAGCAGTTCTTC.